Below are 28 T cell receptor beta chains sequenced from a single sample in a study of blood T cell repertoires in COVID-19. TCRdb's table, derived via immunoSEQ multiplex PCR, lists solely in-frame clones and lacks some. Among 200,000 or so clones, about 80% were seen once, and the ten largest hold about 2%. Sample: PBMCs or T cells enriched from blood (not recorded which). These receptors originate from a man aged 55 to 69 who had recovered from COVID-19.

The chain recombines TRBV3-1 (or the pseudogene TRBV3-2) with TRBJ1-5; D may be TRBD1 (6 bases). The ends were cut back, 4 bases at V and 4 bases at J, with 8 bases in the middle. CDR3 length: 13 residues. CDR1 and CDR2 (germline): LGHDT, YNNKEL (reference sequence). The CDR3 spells CASSLQGNQPQHF. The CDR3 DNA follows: TGTGCCAGCAGCCTCCAGGGGAATCAGCCCCAGCATTTT.

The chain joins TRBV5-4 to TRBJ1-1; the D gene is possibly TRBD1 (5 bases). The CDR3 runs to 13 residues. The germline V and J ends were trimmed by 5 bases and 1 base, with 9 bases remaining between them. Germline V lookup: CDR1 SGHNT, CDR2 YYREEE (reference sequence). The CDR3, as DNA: TGTGCCAGCAGACCGCAGGGGAACACTGAAGCTTTCTTT. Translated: CASRPQGNTEAFF.

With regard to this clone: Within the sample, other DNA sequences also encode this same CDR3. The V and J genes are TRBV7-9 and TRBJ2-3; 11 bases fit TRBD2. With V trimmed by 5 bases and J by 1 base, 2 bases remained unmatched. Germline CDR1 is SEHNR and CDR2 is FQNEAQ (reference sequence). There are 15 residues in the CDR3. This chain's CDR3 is CASSPTSGGTDTQYF. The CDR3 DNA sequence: TGTGCCAGCAGCCCGACTAGCGGGGGCACAGATACGCAGTATTTT.

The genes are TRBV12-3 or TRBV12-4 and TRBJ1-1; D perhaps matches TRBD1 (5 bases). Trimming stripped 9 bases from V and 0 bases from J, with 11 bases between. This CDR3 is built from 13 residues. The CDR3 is CASRQGMNTEAFF. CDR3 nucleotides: TGTGCCAGTCGTCAGGGTATGAACACTGAAGCTTTCTTT.

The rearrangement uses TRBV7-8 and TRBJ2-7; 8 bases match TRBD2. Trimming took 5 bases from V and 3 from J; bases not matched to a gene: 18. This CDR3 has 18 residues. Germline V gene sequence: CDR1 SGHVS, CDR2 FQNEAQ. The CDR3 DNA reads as TGTGCCAGCAGCCGAGGAGGCCTTAGCGGGGCCACCTTCTACGAGCAGTACTTC. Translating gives CASSRGGLSGATFYEQYF.

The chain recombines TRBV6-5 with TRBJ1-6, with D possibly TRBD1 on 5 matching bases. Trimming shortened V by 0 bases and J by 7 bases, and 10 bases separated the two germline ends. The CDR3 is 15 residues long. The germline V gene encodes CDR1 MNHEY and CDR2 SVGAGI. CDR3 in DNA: TGTGCCAGCAGTTACTCGGGGCTTGGGAATTCACCCCTCCACTTT. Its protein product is CASSYSGLGNSPLHF.

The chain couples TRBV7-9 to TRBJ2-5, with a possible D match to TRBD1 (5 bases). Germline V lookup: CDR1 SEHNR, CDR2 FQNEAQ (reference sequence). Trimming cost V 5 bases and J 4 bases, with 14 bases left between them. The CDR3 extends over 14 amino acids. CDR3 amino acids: CASSPGRAVETQYF. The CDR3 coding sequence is TGTGCCAGCAGCCCCGGCAGGGCAGTAGAGACCCAGTACTTC.

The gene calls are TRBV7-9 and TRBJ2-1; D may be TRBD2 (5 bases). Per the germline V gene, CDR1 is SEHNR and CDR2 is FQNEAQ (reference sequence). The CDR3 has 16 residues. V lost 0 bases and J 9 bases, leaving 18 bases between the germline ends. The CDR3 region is CASSLAFIRSGFEQFF. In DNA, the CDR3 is TGTGCCAGCAGCTTAGCGTTTATTAGGTCGGGATTTGAGCAGTTCTTC.

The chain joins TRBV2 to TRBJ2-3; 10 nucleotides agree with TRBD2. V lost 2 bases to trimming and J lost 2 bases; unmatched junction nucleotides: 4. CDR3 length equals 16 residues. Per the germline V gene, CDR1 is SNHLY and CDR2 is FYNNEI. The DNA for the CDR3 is TGTGCCAGCAGTGAATTGGGACTAGCGATCACAGATACGCAGTATTTT. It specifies CASSELGLAITDTQYF.

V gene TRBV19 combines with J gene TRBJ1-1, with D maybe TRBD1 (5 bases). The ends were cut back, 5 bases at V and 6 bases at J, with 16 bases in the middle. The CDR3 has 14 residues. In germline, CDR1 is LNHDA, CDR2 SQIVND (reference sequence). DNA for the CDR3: TGTGCCAGTAGTCTGGGCAGGGTAGGTTCTGAAGCTTTCTTT. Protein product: CASSLGRVGSEAFF.

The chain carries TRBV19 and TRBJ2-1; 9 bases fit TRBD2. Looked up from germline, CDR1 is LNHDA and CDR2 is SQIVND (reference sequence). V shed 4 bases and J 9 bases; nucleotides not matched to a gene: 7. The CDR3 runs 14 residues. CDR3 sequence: CASSSGGAPTEQFF. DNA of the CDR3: TGTGCCAGTAGTAGCGGGGGGGCCCCGACTGAGCAGTTCTTC.

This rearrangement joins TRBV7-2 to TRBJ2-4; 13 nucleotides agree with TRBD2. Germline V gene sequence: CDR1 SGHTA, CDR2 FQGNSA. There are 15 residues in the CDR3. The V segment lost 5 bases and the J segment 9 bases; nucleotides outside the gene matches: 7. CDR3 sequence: CASSRLAGGLGIQYF. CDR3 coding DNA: TGTGCCAGCAGCAGACTAGCGGGGGGACTTGGCATTCAGTACTTC.

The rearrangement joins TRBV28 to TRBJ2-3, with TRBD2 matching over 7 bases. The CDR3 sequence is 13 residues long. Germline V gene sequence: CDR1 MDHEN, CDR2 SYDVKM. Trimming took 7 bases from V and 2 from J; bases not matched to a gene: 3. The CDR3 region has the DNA TGTGCCAGCAAAGCGGGGTCCACAGATACGCAGTATTTT. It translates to CASKAGSTDTQYF.

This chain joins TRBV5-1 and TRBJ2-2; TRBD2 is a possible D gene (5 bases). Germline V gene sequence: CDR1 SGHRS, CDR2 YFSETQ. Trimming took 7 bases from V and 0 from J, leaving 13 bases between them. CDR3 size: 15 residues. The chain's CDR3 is CASEVGSTNTGELFF. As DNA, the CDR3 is TGCGCCAGCGAGGTGGGGAGCACGAACACCGGGGAGCTGTTTTTT.

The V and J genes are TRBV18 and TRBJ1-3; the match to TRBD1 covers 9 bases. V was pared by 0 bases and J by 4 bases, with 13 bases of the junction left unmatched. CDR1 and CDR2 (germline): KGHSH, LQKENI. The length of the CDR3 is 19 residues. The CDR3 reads CASSPPWVLTGGSGNTIYF. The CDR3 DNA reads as TGTGCCAGCTCACCACCGTGGGTCTTAACAGGGGGCTCCGGAAACACCATATATTTT.

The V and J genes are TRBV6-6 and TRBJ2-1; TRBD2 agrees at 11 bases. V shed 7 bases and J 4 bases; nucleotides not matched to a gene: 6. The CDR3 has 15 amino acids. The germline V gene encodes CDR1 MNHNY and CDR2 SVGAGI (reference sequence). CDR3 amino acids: CASINLAGGYNEQFF. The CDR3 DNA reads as TGTGCCAGCATTAACCTAGCGGGGGGATACAATGAGCAGTTCTTC.

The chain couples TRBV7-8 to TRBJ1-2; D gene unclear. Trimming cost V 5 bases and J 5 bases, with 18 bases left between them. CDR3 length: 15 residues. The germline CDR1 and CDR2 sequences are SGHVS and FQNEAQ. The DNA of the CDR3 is TGTGCCAGCAGCATCCGGGATCCCACCATTTATGGCTACACCTTC. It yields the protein CASSIRDPTIYGYTF.

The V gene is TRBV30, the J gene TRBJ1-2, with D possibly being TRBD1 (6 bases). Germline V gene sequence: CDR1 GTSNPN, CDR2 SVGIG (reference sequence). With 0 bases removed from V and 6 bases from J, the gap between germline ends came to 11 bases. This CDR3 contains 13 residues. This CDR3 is CAWSVEAGDGYTF. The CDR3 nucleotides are TGTGCCTGGAGTGTAGAGGCAGGGGATGGCTACACCTTC. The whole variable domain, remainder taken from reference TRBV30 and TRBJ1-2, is SQTIHQWPATLVQPVGSPLSLECTVEGTSNPNLYWYRQAAGRGLQLLFYSVGIGQISSEVPQNLSASRPQDRQFILSSKKLLLSDSGFYLCAWSVEAGDGYTFGSGTRLTVV.

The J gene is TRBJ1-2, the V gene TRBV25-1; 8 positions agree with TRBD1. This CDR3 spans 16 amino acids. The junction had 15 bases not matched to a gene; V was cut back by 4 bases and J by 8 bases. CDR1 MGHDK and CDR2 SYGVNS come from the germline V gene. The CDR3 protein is CASSGAGQGEVYGYTF. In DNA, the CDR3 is TGTGCCAGCAGTGGAGCCGGACAGGGTGAAGTCTACGGCTACACCTTC.

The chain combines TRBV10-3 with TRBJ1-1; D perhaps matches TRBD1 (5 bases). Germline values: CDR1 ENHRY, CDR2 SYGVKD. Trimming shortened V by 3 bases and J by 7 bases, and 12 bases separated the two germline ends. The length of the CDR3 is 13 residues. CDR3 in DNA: TGTGCCATCAGTGAAACGGGGGTGAATGAAGCTTTCTTT. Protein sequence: CAISETGVNEAFF.

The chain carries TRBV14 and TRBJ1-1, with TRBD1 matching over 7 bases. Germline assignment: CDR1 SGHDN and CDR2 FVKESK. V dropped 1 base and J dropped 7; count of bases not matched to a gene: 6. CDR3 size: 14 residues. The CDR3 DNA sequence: TGTGCCAGCAGCCAAGTAAGGCAGGGGGGTGAAGCTTTCTTT. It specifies CASSQVRQGGEAFF.

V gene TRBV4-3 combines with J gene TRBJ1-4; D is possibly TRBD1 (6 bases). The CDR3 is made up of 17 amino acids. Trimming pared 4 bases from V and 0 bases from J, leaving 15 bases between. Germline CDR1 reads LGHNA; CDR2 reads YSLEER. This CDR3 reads CASSLSQQGSTNEKLFF. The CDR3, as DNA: TGCGCCAGCAGCCTATCTCAACAGGGCTCAACTAATGAAAAACTGTTTTTT.

The CDR3 region is CASSLGLAETQYF. The CDR3 nucleotides read TGTGCCAGCAGCTTAGGTCTAGCAGAGACCCAGTACTTC. This chain links TRBV7-2 with TRBJ2-5; D is possibly TRBD2 (5 bases). The CDR3 is 13 amino acids. V dropped 1 base and J dropped 4 bases, with 7 bases sitting between them. CDR1 SGHTA and CDR2 FQGNSA come from the germline V gene.

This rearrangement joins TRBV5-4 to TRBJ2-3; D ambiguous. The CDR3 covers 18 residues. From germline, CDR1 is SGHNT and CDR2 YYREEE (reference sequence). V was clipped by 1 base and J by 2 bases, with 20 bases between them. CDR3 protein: CASSLKWQAPFNTDTQYF. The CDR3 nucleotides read TGTGCCAGCAGCTTGAAGTGGCAGGCCCCTTTCAACACAGATACGCAGTATTTT.

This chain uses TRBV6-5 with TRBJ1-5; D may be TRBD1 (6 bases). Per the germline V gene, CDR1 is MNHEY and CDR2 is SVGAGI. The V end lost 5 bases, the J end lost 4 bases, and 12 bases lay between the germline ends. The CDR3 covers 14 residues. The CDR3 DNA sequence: TGTGCCAGCAGTCCAGGGACAATGAATCAGCCCCAGCATTTT. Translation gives CASSPGTMNQPQHF.

The CDR3, as DNA: TGCGCCAGCAGCCCAGGGGGCGGGACTGAAGCTTTCTTT. This encodes CASSPGGGTEAFF. The gene calls are TRBV10-2 and TRBJ1-1; the match to TRBD1 covers 8 bases. Germline values: CDR1 WSHSY, CDR2 SAAADI. V dropped 6 bases and J dropped 5; count of bases not matched to a gene: 5. The CDR3 is made up of 13 amino acids.

In nucleotides, the CDR3 is TGTGCCAGTAGTCCCTGGACAGCATCCATGAACACTGAAGCTTTCTTT. Its protein product is CASSPWTASMNTEAFF. The chain is built from TRBV19 and TRBJ1-1; tentative D call: TRBD1 (6 bases). CDR3 length: 16 amino acids. V was cut by 5 bases and J by 0 bases, with 16 bases left in between. Germline V CDR1 and CDR2: LNHDA, SQIVND (reference sequence).

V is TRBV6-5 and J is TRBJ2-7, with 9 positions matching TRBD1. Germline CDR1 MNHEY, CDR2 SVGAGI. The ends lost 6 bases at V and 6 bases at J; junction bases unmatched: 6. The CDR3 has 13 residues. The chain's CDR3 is CASSRDRVGEQYF. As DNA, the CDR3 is TGTGCCAGCAGCCGGGACAGGGTAGGCGAGCAGTACTTC.